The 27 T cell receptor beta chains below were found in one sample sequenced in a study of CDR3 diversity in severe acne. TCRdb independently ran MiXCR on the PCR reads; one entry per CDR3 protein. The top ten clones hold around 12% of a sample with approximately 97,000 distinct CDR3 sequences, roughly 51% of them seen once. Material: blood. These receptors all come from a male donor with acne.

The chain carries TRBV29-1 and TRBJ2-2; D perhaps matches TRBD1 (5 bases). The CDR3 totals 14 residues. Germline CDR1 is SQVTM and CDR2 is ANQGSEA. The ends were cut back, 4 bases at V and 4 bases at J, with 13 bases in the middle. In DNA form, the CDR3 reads TGCAGCGTTGTCGGGCTAGACAGCACCGGGGAGCTGTTTTTT. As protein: CSVVGLDSTGELFF.

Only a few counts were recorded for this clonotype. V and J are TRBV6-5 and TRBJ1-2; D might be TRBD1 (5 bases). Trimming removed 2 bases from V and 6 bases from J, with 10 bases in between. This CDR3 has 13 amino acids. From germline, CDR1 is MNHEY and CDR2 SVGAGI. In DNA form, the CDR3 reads TGTGCCAGCAGTTACCGAGGAGGGGATGGCTACACCTTC. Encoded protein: CASSYRGGDGYTF.

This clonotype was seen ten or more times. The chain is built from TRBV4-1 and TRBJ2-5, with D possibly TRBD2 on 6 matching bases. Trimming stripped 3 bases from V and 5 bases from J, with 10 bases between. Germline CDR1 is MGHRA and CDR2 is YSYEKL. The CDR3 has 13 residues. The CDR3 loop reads CASSQEGMETQYF. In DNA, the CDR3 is TGCGCCAGCAGCCAGGAGGGCATGGAGACCCAGTACTTC.

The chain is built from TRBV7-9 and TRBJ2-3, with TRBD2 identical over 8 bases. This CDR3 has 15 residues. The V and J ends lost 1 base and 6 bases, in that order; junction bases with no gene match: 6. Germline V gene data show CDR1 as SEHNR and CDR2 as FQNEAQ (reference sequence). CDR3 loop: CASSLGAGGGDTQYF. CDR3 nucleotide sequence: TGTGCCAGCAGCTTAGGCGCGGGGGGAGGCGATACGCAGTATTTT.

DNA of the CDR3: TGTGCCAGCAGCGCTTCGCACGAGCAGTACTTC. This encodes CASSASHEQYF. The rearrangement links TRBV13 to TRBJ2-7; D remains unclear. Per the germline V gene, CDR1 is PRHDT and CDR2 is FYEKMQ (reference sequence). The CDR3 runs 11 residues. Trimming removed 5 bases at V and 5 bases at J, with 7 bases between.

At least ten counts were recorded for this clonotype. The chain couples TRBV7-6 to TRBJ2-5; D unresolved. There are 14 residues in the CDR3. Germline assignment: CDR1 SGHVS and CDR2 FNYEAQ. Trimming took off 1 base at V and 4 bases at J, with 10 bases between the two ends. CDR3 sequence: CASSLEALGETQYF. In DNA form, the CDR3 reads TGTGCCAGCAGCTTAGAGGCCCTCGGAGAGACCCAGTACTTC.

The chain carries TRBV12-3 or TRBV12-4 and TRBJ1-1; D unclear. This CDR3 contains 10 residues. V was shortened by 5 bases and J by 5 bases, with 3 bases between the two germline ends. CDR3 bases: TGTGCCAGCAGTAAAACTGAAGCTTTCTTT. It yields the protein CASSKTEAFF.

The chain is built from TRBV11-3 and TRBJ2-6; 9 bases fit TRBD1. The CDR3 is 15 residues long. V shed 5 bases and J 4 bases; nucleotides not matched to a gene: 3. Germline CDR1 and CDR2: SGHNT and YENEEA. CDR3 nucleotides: TGTGCCAGCAGCACTGGGACAGGGGGGGCCAACGTCCTGACTTTC. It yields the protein CASSTGTGGANVLTF.

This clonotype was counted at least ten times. In nucleotides, the CDR3 is TGTGCCACCAGCACCGGAGGTGACAGGTTTGAGACCCAGTACTTC. Residues: CATSTGGDRFETQYF. The gene calls are TRBV15 and TRBJ2-5; the D gene is possibly TRBD1 (6 bases). This CDR3 spans 15 amino acids. The germline gives CDR1 LNHNV, CDR2 YYDKDF (reference sequence). V was trimmed by 4 bases and J by 5 bases, leaving 17 bases between them.

As DNA, the CDR3 is TGCAGTGCTAGATCGACTAGCGGGAACTCCTACGAGCAGTACTTC. This encodes CSARSTSGNSYEQYF. This chain joins TRBV20-1 and TRBJ2-7; 11 bases map to TRBD2. The J segment lost 0 bases and the V segment lost 2 bases, leaving 3 bases of the junction unmatched. This CDR3 has 15 residues. Germline V gene data show CDR1 as DFQATT and CDR2 as SNEGSKA (reference sequence).

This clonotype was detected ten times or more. CDR3 loop: CATSRGGTGVSTDTQYF. The CDR3 DNA is TGTGCCACCAGCAGAGGTGGGACAGGGGTGAGCACAGATACGCAGTATTTT. The rearrangement links TRBV15 to TRBJ2-3; 10 positions agree with TRBD1. This CDR3 region has 17 residues. CDR1 and CDR2 from the germline V gene are LNHNV and YYDKDF (reference sequence). The J segment lost 0 bases and the V segment lost 1 base, leaving 4 bases of the junction unmatched.

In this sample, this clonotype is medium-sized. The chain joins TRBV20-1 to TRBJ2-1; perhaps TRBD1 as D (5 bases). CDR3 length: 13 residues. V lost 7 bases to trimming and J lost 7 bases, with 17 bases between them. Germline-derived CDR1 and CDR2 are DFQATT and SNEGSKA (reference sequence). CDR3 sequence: CSDSQGSLNEQFF. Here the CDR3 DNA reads TGCAGTGACTCGCAGGGCAGCCTAAATGAGCAGTTCTTC.

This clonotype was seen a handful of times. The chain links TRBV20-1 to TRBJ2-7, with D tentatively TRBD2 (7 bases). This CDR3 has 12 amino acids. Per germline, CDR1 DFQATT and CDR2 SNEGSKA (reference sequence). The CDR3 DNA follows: TGCAGCGTGGGGGGGGACACCTACGAGCAGTACTTC. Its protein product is CSVGGDTYEQYF.

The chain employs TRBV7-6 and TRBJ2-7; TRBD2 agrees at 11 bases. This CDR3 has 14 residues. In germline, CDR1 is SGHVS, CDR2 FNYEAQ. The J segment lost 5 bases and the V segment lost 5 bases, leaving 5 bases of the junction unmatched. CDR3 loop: CASSTGLAGDEQYF. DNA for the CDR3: TGTGCCAGCAGCACCGGACTAGCGGGCGACGAGCAGTACTTC. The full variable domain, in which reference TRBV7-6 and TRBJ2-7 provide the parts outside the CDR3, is GAGVSQSPRYKVTKRGQDVALRCDPISGHVSLYWYRQALGQGPEFLTYFNYEAQQDKSGLPNDRFSAERPEGSISTLTIQRTEQRDSAMYRCASSTGLAGDEQYFGPGTRLTVT.

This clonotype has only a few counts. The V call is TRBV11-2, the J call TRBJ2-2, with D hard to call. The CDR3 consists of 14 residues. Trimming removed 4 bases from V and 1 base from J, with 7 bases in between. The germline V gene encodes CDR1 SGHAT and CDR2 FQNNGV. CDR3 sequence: CASSYLGNTGELFF. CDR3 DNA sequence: TGTGCCAGCAGCTATCTAGGGAACACCGGGGAGCTGTTTTTT.

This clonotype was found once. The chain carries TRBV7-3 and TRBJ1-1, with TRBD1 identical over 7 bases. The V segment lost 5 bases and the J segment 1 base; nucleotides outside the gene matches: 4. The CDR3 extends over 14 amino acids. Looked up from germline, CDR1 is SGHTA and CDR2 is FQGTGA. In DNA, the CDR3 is TGTGCCAGCAGCCAGGGGGGACAGAACACTGAAGCTTTCTTT. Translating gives CASSQGGQNTEAFF. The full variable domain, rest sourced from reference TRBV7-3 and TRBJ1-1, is GAGVSQTPSNKVTEKGKYVELRCDPISGHTALYWYRQSLGQGPEFLIYFQGTGAADDSGLPNDRFFAVRPEGSVSTLKIQRTERGDSAVYLCASSQGGQNTEAFFGQGTRLTVV.

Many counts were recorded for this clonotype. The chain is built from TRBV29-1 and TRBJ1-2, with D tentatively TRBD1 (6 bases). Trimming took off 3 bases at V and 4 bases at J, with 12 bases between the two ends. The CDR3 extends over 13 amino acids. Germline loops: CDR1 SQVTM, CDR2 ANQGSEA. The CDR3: CSVDSGGTYGYTF. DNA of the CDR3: TGCAGCGTTGACTCTGGGGGCACCTATGGCTACACCTTC.

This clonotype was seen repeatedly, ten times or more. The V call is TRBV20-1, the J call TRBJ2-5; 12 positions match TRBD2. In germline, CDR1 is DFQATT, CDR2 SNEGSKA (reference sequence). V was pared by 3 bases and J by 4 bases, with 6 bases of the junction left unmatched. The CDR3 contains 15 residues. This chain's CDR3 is CSARTSGRNIETQYF. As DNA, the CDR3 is TGCAGTGCTAGGACTAGCGGGAGAAATATAGAGACCCAGTACTTC.

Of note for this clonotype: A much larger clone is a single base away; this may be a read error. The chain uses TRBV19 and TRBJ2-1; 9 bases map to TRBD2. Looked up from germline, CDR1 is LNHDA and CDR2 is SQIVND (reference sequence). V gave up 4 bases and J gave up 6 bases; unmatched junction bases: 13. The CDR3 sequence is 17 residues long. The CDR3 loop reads CASSKTSGIFPLNEQFF. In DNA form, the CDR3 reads TGTGCCAGTAGTAAGACTAGCGGCATCTTCCCCCTCAATGAGCAGTTCTTC.

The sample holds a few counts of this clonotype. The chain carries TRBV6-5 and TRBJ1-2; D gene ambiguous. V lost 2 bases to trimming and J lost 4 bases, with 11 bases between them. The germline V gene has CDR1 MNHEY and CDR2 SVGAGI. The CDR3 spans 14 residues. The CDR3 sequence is CASSYGLSGYGYTF. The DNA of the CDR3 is TGTGCCAGCAGTTACGGTCTTTCGGGCTATGGCTACACCTTC.

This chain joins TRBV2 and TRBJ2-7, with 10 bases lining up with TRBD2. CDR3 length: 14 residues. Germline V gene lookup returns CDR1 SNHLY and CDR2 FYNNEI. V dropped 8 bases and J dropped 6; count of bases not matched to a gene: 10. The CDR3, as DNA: TGTGCCAGCGCCTTTCTAGCGGGAGATGTCGAGCAGTACTTC. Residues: CASAFLAGDVEQYF.

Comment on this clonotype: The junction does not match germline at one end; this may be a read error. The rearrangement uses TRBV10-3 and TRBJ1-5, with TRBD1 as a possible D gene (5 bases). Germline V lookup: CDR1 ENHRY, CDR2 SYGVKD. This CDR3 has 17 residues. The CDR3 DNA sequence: TGTGCCACCAGTGACCACGGGGGGGGGTCCCGCAATCAGCCCCAGCATTTT. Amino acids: CATSDHGGGSRNQPQHF.

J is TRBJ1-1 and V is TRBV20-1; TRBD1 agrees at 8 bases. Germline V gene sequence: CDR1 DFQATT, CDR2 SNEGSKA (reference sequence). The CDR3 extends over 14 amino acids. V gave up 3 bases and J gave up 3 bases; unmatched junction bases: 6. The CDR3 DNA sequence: TGCAGTGCTAGGGGGGACAGGTGGTACACTGAAGCTTTCTTT. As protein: CSARGDRWYTEAFF.

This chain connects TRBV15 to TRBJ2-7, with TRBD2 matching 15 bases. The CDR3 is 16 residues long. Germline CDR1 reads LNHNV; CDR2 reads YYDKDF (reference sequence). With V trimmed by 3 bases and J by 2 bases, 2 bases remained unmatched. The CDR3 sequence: CATSRGLAGGAYEQYF. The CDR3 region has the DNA TGTGCCACCAGCAGGGGACTAGCGGGAGGCGCCTACGAGCAGTACTTC.

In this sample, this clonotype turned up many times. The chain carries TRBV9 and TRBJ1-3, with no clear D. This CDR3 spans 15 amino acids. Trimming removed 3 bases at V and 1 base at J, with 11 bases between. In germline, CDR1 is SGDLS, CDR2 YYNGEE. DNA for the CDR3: TGTGCCAGCAGCGCCCAAGCCTCATCTGGAAACACCATATATTTT. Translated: CASSAQASSGNTIYF.

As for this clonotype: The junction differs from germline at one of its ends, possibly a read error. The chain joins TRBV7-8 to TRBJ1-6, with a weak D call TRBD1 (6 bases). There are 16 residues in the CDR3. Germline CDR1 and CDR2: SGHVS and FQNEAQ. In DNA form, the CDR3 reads TGTGCCAGCAGCTTAAGGGGGGTCTCCGATAATTCACCCCTCCACTTT. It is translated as CASSLRGVSDNSPLHF.

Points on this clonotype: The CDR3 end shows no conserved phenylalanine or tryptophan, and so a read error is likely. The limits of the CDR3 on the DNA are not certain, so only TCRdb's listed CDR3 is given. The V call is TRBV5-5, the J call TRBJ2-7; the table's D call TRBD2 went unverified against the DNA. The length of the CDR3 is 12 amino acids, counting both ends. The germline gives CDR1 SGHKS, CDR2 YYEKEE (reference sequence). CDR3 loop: CASSLTSGKYFL.